This T cell receptor beta chain came from a study of blood T cell repertoires in COVID-19. In the study overall: Sources were T cells, B-cell-depleted T cells, or PBMCs; the material itself was cDNA or gDNA.

Under the authors' procedure: Estimates of nucleated cell counts were drawn from the amplification of reference gene primers. The assay was immunoSEQ multiplex PCR, and TCRdb's table has in-frame clones only and misses some. From that table come the V and J calls and clone size; the DNA was used to work out D and trimming. The repertoire has 98,000 or so clones, about nine tenths of them found once; the top ten carry 4.5% to 6.5%. Between the trimmed V and J ends, which lost 7 bases and 8 bases, there was a span of 14 bases. Germline CDR1 is LNHDA and CDR2 is SQIVND (reference sequence). The length of the CDR3 is 13 residues. A Seattle source enrolled patients during active infection and followed them longitudinally.

The sequence came from a man in his sixties with COVID-19, enrolled during active disease. This chain connects TRBV19 to TRBJ1-4; possibly TRBD1 for D (6 bases). What was sequenced was peripheral blood. CDR3 sequence reads: CASNWGTQEKLFF. In DNA, the CDR3 is TGTGCCAGTAATTGGGGGACACAGGAAAAACTGTTTTTT.